This TCR beta chain was sequenced in a study of blood T cell repertoires in COVID-19. Study-level information: Acute-phase and convalescent COVID-19 samples originated in the United States, Italy and Spain.

Original processing notes: Estimation of nucleated cell counts was performed using reference gene primer amplification. Method: immunoSEQ multiplex PCR; TCRdb's copy keeps in-frame clones and lacks some. That table furnishes V, J and clone size, whereas the DNA furnished D and trimming. Counted here are 200,000 to 250,000 clones, approximately 90% occurring once; the ten biggest clones make up approximately 1.2%. The CDR3 is 16 amino acids. V was pared by 5 bases and J by 6 bases, with 20 bases between. The germline V gene encodes CDR1 SGHVS and CDR2 FNYEAQ. The source material was peripheral blood. The chain is built from TRBV7-6 and TRBJ2-1, with D maybe TRBD2 (5 bases). The sequence came from a man aged 25-45 years with acute or convalescent COVID-19. The CDR3 loop is CASSPTPFGLRNEQFF. The CDR3 bases are TGTGCCAGCAGCCCGACCCCTTTCGGACTGCGCAATGAGCAGTTCTTC.